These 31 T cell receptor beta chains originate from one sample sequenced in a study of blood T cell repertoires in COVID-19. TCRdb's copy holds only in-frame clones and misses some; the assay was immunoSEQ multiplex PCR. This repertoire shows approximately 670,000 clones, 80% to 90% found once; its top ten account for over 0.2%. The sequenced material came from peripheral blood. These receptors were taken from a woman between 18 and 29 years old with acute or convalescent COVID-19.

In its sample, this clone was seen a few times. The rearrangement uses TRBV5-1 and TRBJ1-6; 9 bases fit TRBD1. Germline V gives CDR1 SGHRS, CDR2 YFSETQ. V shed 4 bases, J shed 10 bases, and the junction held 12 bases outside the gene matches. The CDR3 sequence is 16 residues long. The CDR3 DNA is TGCGCCAGCAGCGTAGGCGACAGGGGGTATCTCTCACCCCTCCACTTT. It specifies CASSVGDRGYLSPLHF.

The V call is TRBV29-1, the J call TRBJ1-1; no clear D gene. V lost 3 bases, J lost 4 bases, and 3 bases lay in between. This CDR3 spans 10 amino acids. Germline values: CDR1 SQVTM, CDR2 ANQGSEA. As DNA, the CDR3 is TGCAGCGTTGAGCGCACTGAAGCTTTCTTT. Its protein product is CSVERTEAFF.

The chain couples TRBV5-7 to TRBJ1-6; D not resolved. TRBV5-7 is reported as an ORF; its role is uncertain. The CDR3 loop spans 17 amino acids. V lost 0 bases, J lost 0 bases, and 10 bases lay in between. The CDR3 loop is CASSLGQKRSYNSPLHF. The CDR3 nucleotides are TGTGCCAGCAGCTTGGGTCAGAAACGCTCCTATAATTCACCCCTCCACTTT.

The CDR3 nucleotides read TGTGCCAGCAGCTTCGGCGGAAACACCGGGGAGCTGTTTTTT. Its translation is CASSFGGNTGELFF. The chain uses TRBV5-5 and TRBJ2-2; no clear D. The CDR3 runs 14 residues. V lost 2 bases and J 2 bases, leaving 7 bases between the germline ends. Germline loops: CDR1 SGHKS, CDR2 YYEKEE (reference sequence). Supplemented by reference TRBV5-5 and TRBJ2-2, the full variable domain reads DAGVTQSPTHLIKTRGQQVTLRCSPISGHKSVSWYQQVLGQGPQFIFQYYEKEERGRGNFPDRFSARQFPNYSSELNVNALLLGDSALYLCASSFGGNTGELFFGEGSRLTVL.

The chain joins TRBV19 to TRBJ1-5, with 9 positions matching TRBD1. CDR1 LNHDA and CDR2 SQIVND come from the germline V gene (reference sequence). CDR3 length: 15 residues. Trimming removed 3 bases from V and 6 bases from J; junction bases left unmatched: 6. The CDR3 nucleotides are TGTGCCAGTAGTATTTTGGGACAGGGAGGTCAGCCCCAGCATTTT. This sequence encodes CASSILGQGGQPQHF.

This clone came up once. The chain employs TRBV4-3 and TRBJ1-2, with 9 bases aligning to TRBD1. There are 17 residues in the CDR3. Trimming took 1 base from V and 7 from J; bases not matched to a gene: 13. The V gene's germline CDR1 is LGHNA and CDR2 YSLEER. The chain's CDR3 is CASSQGVGTGPLLGYTF. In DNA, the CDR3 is TGCGCCAGCAGCCAAGGGGTAGGGACAGGGCCACTCCTTGGCTACACCTTC.

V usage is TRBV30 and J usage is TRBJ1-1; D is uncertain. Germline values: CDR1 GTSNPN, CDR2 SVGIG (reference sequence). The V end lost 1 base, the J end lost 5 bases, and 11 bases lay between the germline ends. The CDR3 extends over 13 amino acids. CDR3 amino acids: CAWSARFPTEAFF. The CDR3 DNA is TGTGCCTGGAGTGCCAGGTTCCCTACTGAAGCTTTCTTT.

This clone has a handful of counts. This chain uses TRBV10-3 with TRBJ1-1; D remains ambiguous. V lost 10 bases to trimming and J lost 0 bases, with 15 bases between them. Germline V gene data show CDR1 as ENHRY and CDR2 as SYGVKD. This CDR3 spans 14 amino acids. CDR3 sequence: CATRHPELNTEAFF. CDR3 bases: TGTGCCACAAGACACCCGGAATTGAACACTGAAGCTTTCTTT.

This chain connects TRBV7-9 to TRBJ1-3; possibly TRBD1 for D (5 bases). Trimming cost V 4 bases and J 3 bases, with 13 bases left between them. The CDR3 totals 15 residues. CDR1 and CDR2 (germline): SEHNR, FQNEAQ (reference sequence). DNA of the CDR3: TGTGCCAGCAGCTCCACGACAGTGGGTGGAAACACCATATATTTT. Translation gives CASSSTTVGGNTIYF.

CDR3 amino acids: CASSASQETQYF. The DNA of the CDR3 is TGCGCCAGCAGCGCGAGCCAAGAGACCCAGTACTTC. The V gene is TRBV5-1, the J gene TRBJ2-5, with D uncertain. This CDR3 region has 12 residues. Germline loops: CDR1 SGHRS, CDR2 YFSETQ. Trimming removed 4 bases at V and 1 base at J, with 5 bases between.

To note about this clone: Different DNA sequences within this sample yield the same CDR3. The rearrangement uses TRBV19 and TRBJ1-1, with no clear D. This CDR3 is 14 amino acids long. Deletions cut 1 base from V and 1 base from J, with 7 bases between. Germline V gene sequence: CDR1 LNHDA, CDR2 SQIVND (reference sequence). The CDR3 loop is CASSIVGGNTEAFF. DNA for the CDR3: TGTGCCAGTAGTATAGTTGGCGGGAACACTGAAGCTTTCTTT.

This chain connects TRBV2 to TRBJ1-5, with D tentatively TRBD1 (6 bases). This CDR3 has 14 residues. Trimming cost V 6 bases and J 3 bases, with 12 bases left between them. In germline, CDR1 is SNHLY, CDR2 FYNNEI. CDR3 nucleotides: TGTGCCAGCAGGATCCAGGGGAACAATCAGCCCCAGCATTTT. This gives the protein CASRIQGNNQPQHF.

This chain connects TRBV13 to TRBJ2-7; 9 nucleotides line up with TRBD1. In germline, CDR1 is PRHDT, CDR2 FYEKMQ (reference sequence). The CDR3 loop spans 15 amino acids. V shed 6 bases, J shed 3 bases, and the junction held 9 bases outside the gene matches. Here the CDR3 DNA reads TGTGCCAGCAGGTCCCTGGGACAGGGTGGCTACGAGCAGTACTTC. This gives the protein CASRSLGQGGYEQYF.

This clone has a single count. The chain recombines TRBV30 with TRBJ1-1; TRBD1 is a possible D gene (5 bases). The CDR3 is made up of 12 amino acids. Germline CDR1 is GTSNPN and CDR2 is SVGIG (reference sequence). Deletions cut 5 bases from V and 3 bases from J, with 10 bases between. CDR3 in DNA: TGTGCCTGGCAAGACAGTTACACTGAAGCTTTCTTT. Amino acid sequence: CAWQDSYTEAFF.

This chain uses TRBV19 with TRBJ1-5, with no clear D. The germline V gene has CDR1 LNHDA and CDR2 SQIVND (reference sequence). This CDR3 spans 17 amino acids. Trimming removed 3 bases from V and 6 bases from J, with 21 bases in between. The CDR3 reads CASSIWSTSGSAQPQHF. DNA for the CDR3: TGTGCCAGTAGTATCTGGTCGACATCCGGCTCTGCTCAGCCCCAGCATTTT.

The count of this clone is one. The CDR3: CASSLQPTNYGYTF. Written as DNA, the CDR3 is TGTGCCAGCAGCCTACAGCCTACTAACTATGGCTACACCTTC. This sequence joins TRBV5-5 and TRBJ1-2; no clear D gene. V lost 4 bases and J 0 bases, leaving 10 bases between the germline ends. Germline V lookup: CDR1 SGHKS, CDR2 YYEKEE (reference sequence). The CDR3 covers 14 residues.

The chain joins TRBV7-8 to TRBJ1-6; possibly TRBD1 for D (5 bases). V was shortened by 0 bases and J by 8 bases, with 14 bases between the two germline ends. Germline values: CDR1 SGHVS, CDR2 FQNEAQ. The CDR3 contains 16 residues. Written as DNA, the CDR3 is TGTGCCAGCAGCTTAGCCAGGGTGGGGCAGGATTCACCCCTCCACTTT. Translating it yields CASSLARVGQDSPLHF.

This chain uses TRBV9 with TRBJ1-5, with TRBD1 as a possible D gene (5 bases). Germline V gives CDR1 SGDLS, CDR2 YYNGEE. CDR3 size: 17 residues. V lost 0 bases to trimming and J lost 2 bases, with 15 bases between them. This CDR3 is CASSVVYSGTCNQPQHF. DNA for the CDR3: TGTGCCAGCAGCGTAGTTTATTCAGGGACTTGCAATCAGCCCCAGCATTTT.

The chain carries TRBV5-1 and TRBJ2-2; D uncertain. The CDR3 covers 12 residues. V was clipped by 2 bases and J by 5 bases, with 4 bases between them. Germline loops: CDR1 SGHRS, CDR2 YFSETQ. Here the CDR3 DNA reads TGCGCCAGCAGCTTCTTGACCGGGGAGCTGTTTTTT. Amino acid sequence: CASSFLTGELFF.

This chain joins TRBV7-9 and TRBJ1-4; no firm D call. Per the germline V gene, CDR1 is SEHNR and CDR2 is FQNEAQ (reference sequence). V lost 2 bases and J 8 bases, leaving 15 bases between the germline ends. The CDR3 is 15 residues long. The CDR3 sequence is CASSLYSPFGEKLFF. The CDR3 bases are TGTGCCAGCAGCTTATACTCACCCTTCGGGGAAAAACTGTTTTTT.

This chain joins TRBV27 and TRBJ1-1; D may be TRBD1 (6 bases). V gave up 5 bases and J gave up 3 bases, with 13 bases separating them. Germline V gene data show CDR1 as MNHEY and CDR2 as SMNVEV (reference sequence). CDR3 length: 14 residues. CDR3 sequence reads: CASSMEYRDTEAFF. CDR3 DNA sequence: TGTGCCAGCAGTATGGAATACAGGGACACTGAAGCTTTCTTT.

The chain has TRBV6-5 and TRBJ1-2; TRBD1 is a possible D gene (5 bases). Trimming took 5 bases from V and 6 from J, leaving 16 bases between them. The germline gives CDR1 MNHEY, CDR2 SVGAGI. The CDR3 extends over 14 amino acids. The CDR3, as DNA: TGTGCCAGCAGTCCCACCGGACAAGCGAATGGCTACACCTTC. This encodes CASSPTGQANGYTF.

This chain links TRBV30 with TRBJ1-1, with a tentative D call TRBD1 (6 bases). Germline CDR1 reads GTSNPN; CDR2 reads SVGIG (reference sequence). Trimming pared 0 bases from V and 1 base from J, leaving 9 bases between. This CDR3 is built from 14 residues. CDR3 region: CAWSVGQSNTEAFF. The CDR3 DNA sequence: TGTGCCTGGAGTGTAGGACAGTCGAACACTGAAGCTTTCTTT.

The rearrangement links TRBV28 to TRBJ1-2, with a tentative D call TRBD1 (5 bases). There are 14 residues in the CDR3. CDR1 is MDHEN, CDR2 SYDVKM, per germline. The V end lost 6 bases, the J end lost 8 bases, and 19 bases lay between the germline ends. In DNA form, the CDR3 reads TGTGCCAGCAGGTCGACAGAAAAATTTGGCGGCTACACCTTC. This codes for CASRSTEKFGGYTF.

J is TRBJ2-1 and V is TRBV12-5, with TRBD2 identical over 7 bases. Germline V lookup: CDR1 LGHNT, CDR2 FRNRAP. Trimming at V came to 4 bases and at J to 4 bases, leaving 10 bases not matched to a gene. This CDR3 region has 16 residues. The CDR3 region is CASGSPEGLKYNEQFF. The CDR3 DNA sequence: TGTGCTAGTGGTTCACCGGAGGGACTAAAATACAATGAGCAGTTCTTC.

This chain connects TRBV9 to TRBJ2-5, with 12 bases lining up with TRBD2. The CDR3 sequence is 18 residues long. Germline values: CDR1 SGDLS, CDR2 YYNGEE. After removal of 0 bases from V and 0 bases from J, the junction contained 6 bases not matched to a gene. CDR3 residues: CASSVGLAGAEYQETQYF. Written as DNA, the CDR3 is TGTGCCAGCAGCGTAGGACTAGCGGGGGCCGAGTACCAAGAGACCCAGTACTTC.

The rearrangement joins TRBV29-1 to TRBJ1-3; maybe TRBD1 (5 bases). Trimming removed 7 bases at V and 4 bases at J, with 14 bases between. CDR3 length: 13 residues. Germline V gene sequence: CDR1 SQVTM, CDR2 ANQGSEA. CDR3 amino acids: CSAMTDLGNTIYF. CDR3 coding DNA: TGCAGCGCTATGACAGACCTAGGAAACACCATATATTTT.

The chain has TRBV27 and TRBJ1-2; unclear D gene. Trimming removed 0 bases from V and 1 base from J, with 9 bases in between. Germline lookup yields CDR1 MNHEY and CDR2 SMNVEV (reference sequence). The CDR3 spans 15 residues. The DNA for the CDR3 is TGTGCCAGCAGTTTATCGGCAGTTCTTAACTATGGCTACACCTTC. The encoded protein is CASSLSAVLNYGYTF.

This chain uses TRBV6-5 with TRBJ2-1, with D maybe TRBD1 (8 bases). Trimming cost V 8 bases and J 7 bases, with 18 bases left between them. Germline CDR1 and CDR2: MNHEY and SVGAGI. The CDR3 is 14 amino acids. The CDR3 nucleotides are TGTGCCAGCGGAGACAGGGGAGGGAAGAATGAGCAGTTCTTC. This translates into CASGDRGGKNEQFF.

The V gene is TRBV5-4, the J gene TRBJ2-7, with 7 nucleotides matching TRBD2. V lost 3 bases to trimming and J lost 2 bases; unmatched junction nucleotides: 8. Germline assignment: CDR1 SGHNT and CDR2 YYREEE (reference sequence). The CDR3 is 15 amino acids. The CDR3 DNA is TGTGCCAGCAGCTCCAAACGGGGGGATACCTACGAGCAGTACTTC. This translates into CASSSKRGDTYEQYF.

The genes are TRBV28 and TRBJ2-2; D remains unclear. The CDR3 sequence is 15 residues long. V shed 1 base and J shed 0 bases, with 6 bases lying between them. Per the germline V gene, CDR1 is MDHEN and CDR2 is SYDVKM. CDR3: CASSLYRSNTGELFF. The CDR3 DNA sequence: TGTGCCAGCAGTTTATACAGATCGAACACCGGGGAGCTGTTTTTT. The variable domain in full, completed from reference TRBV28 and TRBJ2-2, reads DVKVTQSSRYLVKRTGEKVFLECVQDMDHENMFWYRQDPGLGLRLIYFSYDVKMKEKGDIPEGYSVSREKKERFSLILESASTNQTSMYLCASSLYRSNTGELFFGEGSRLTVL.